This T cell receptor (beta chain) appears in the sequencing data of a study of blood T cell repertoires in COVID-19. About the research overall: Some COVID-19 samples were acute and others convalescent; all came from the United States, Italy and Spain. T cells, B-cell-depleted T cells, or PBMCs supplied cDNA or gDNA.

This CDR3 is 13 amino acids long. Per the germline V gene, CDR1 is MGHRA and CDR2 is YSYEKL. V shed 4 bases and J 5 bases; nucleotides not matched to a gene: 0. The table came from immunoSEQ multiplex PCR; TCRdb's copy has only in-frame clones and leaves some out. The sample carries about 180,000 clones, around 80% recorded once. The chain combines TRBV4-1 with TRBJ2-5, with 11 bases that match TRBD1. Input material: peripheral blood. This receptor was obtained from a man between 65 and 80 years old with active or convalescent COVID-19. This CDR3 is CASSRDRGETQYF. CDR3 in DNA: TGCGCCAGCAGCCGGGACAGGGGGGAGACCCAGTACTTC.